This T cell receptor beta chain was captured by sequencing in a study of cytomegalovirus exposure and HLA in healthy donors (dated by TCRdb to 2017 to 2019). In terms of the full investigation: An earlier analysis of roughly 570 of the donors reported 276 Gb of sequence data and around 110 million unique TCR beta sequences obtained from around 180 million T cells. Donor age, sex, ethnicity and CMV serostatus were collected together with the repertoire data. To study patterns of TCR occurrence, a later analysis re-analyzed previously published TCR beta repertoires from 650 to 750 donors and added high-resolution HLA genotyping. All discovery cohort repertoires had been generated on a single sequencing platform. The aim of the study was to test whether cataloging public T cell receptors could identify signatures of past pathogen exposure. Besides the first cohort of around 700 subjects, a separate validation cohort made up of some 110 different subjects was used. The study profiled the T cell repertoires of fewer than 850 subjects by immunosequencing and related them to cytomegalovirus serostatus. A later genetic analysis used genome-wide SNP genotypes for about 60% of the roughly 700 donors, treating that subset as a discovery cohort. The number of typed donors differed by locus: roughly 620-630 for A, B, C, DRB1 and DQB1; some 500 for DQA1; about 600 for DPA1; and roughly 490 for DPB1. The genetic ancestry cluster associated with self-reported Caucasian donors included 65% to 90% of the 300 to 450 genotyped donors. Among roughly 400 genotyped donors of the cohort, an average of about 240,000 unique TCR beta nucleotide sequences were sequenced per donor, around 18% of them non-productive. An early release covering 500 to 750 HLA-typed donors comprised 300 to 350 gigabases of sequencing data and around 80 million unique TCR sequences. In an earlier analysis of about 590 of the donors, high-throughput TCR beta sequencing was used to judge whether each TCR beta V gene segment behaved as functional or pseudogenic. Because of strong linkage in the cohort, roughly 5 DR-DQ haplotypes were treated as single units for association and clustering. Both class I and class II loci were covered by HLA typing, at four-digit resolution. Rather than using new phenotypic data, the later analysis identified candidate immune exposures from TCR beta sequences and from how often those sequences occurred across donors. To predict cytomegalovirus infection status, the study brought together high-throughput TCR immunosequencing, statistical association of individual TCRs with disease status, and machine learning. Here is what the overall study found, with its caveats: An association between a missense DCLRE1C variant and V-gene and J-gene trimming of TCR beta chains was found in a later genetic analysis and replicated in an independent cohort. Because some donors lacked HLA typing at each locus, the association tests relied only on the typed subset. A cluster of highly shared sequence variants was judged likely to represent a technical artifact of the sequencing pipeline. Assigning TCR associations to individual alleles was difficult when HLA alleles, especially DR and DQ, strongly co-occurred. CMV serostatus was the only immune exposure information available for the cohort. Sequencing depth was assumed to be roughly uniform across donors in the presence/absence analyses, though that assumption may not hold. In both the original and validation cohorts, the classifier was reported to diagnose cytomegalovirus status with high specificity and sensitivity. A further reported finding was that TCR beta sequences accurately predicted the HLA-A and HLA-B alleles for most subjects in the first cohort. The 87-base-pair reads could not distinguish some IMGT-functional V segments, including TRBV6-2 and TRBV6-3, so those segments were excluded. The earlier analysis of some 560 of the donors excluded roughly 16 rarely observed V segments, including chromosome 9 orphons, because counts were too low. While some public TCRs were present in many individuals, most TCR sequences turned up only very rarely across donors. Correlated functional status among segregating V segments might reflect linkage disequilibrium, but an unknown experimental factor could not be ruled out. According to a later analysis, parvovirus B19, influenza, CMV and Epstein-Barr virus appeared linked to several top co-occurrence clusters. In a later analysis, HLA-associated TCR beta chains were found to be more clonally expanded and to have lower generation probabilities than equally common non-associated chains. The study listed approximately 160 TCR beta chains as associated with cytomegalovirus. Broadly in line with IMGT annotations, most TCR beta V segments showed up in productive rearrangements about 87% or about 30% of the time in an earlier analysis of several hundred of the donors. The authors suggested that the approach could potentially be extended to other disease states and immunological phenotypes. In a later genetic analysis, fewer N-insertions in productive TCRs were reported among donors in an Asian-associated ancestry cluster than the roughly 700-donor mean. Three of the identified cytomegalovirus-associated TCR beta chains were confirmed in vitro to be specific for cytomegalovirus antigens. Most CMV-associated TCR beta chains appeared to be HLA-restricted in a later analysis, and the HLA associations seemed to be driven largely by CMV exposure. In a later analysis, TCR association rates were found to vary across HLA loci, with the most associated TCRs seen for DRB1 alleles and the fewest for HLA-C alleles. This cohort had only TCR beta chains sequenced, and the lack of alpha or paired-chain data limited which features could be detected. A later analysis associated about 17,000 TCR beta sequences with specific HLA alleles at a false discovery rate of 0.05.

The cohort was made up of 666 healthy bone marrow donors. At the time of sampling, every cohort member was nominally healthy, though immune exposures that went unrecorded were likely present. The donor was CMV seronegative and belonged to the group of approximately 320 seronegative cohort members. A peripheral blood sample was provided by each donor, and peripheral blood mononuclear cells were used for TCR beta sequencing. The Qiagen DNeasy Blood Extraction Kit was used to extract genomic DNA from the blood cell samples. Libraries came from the immunoSEQ multiplex PCR assay. A mixture of 60 forward primers for TCR Vbeta segments and 13 reverse primers for TCR Jbeta segments was used in the multiplex PCR. The CDR3 region of rearranged TCR beta genes was amplified from genomic DNA with a multiplex PCR assay. Amplified TCR beta libraries were sequenced as 87-base-pair reads on the Illumina HiSeq System. The original pipeline was this. A later analysis tallied around 82 million unique TCR beta chains across the 610 or so repertoires, and around 12 million of those chains were shared by two or more donors. A nearest-neighbor algorithm error-corrected the raw reads and collapsed the reads into unique sequences, merging closely related sequences to remove PCR and sequencing errors. To assign V, D and J gene segments, CDR3 sequences were aligned to IMGT reference sequences. For a sequence to be retained, at least a six-nucleotide match to both a V gene segment and a J gene segment was required. Rearrangements were classified as productive when the CDR3 lacked stop codons and remained in frame with V and J, and all other rearrangements were classified as non-productive. CDR3 was defined according to IMGT convention as the region running from the second conserved V-encoded cysteine to the conserved J-encoded phenylalanine. The earlier analysis of about 590 of the donors excluded sequences that lacked an unambiguous match to a single V gene segment. An earlier analysis of a few hundred of the donors classified V segments as functional when productive rearrangements were above 56.7% and as segregating when the standard deviation between donors was above 5%. A statistical classification framework was developed to diagnose cytomegalovirus status using the catalog of TCR beta chain sequences. V and J gene assignment, in a later analysis, came from comparing TCR nucleotide sequences with IMGT/GENE-DB human TR gene sequences. A later analysis assigned CDR3 sequences and most-parsimonious VDJ recombination scenarios with the TCRdist pipeline. In a later analysis, every TCR beta chain was defined by the combination of its CDR3 amino acid sequence and its V-gene family, and reads without a unique V-gene family were dropped. As a way to deal with suspected cross-contamination and a sequencing artifact, a later analysis dropped under 600 nucleotide sequences that were highly shared and had low generation probability. In a later analysis, a clonal expansion index was calculated for each public chain from normalized within-repertoire ranks of inferred template counts. In a later analysis, generation probabilities were computed using a VDJ recombination model fitted to out-of-frame rearrangements, and the results were checked against IGoR. Hypergeometric tests were used in a later analysis to score TCR-TCR, TCR-HLA and TCR-CMV co-occurrence, with a repertoire-size bias correction applied to the TCR pairs. To estimate false discovery rates, a later analysis permuted the HLA or CMV assignments 20 times. A later analysis grouped co-occurring TCRs with DBSCAN, adding TCRdist sequence similarity when clustering within HLA-allele-positive subsets. Repertoires with fewer than 30,000 or more than 120,000 public chains, plus five repertoires with anomalous nucleotide sharing, were excluded from co-occurrence clustering. The clones in this table, taken by TCRdb from immuneACCESS, are in-frame only. Not every clone is retained; where verified, under half of the shortfall comes from an unresolved V gene, and the cause of the rest is unknown. V and J calls and clone size are as listed in that table; D and trimming were resolved from the DNA. For this sample the table gives around 80,000 clones, of which 60% to 85% were detected only once. 4% to 4.5% of the sample comes from the top ten.

In the case of this clone: Its recognized antigen is unknown. One base away there is no much larger clone; base qualities are not given.

The germline V and J ends show losses of 4 bases and 7 bases respectively, and no gene match explains 8 bases of the junction. The CDR3 goes from the cysteine to the phenylalanine over 14 residues. Solely the CDR3 DNA is kept, with 42 bases framed from the first base. CDR1 and CDR2, looked up from the germline V gene, are SGHRS and YFSETQ. This TCR was recovered from a man aged 35-49 years in good health and CMV-seronegative. The material sequenced was PBMCs. The rearranged chain carries TRBV5-1 and TRBJ1-1; 9 nucleotides in the junction match TRBD1. The sequenced DNA: TGCGCCAGCAGCCGGACAGGGGAAAGGATTGAAGCTTTCTTT. Its amino acids are CASSRTGERIEAFF.